The sequence of this TCR beta chain was determined in a study of blood T cell repertoires in COVID-19. This CDR3 has 14 amino acids. Trimming cost V 3 bases and J 0 bases, with 8 bases left between them. Per germline, CDR1 ENHRY and CDR2 SYGVKD. Enrollees, roughly 18 to 89 years old, lived in 24 US areas. Original processing notes: Nucleated cell counts were estimated from reference gene primer amplification. TCRdb's table, derived via immunoSEQ multiplex PCR, lists solely in-frame clones and lacks some. V, J and clone size were drawn from that table, and D and trimming were deduced from the DNA. The sample lists some 270,000 clones; 70% to 90% were seen once.

This TCR derives from a woman in her 50s with acute COVID-19. The gene calls are TRBV10-3 and TRBJ1-1; a weak D match, TRBD1 (6 bases). The material sequenced was PBMCs or T cells enriched from blood (not recorded which). The CDR3 here is CAISDGQMNTEAFF. The CDR3 nucleotides read TGTGCCATCAGTGATGGACAGATGAACACTGAAGCTTTCTTT.